These T cell receptor beta chains were read from a single sample in a study of cytomegalovirus exposure and HLA in healthy donors. Profiled with immunoSEQ multiplex PCR; TCRdb holds only in-frame clones, not every one. The table records about 150,000 clones, just under 75% of them present only once. Sequenced sample: PBMCs. Receptors were obtained from a young woman in good health and CMV-seronegative. Each CDR3 is given with its conserved first and last residue. D genes are given only for firm matches. Size tells how often a clone was seen (once, few, many) or the class of an expanded clone, and some rows leave it out.

TRBV29-1	TRBJ2-1	.	TRBD2	TGCAGCGTTGAAGTCGGGACTAGAGGTGTCAATGAGCAGTTCTTC	CSVEVGTRGVNEQFF
TRBV18	TRBJ1-2	.	.	TGTGCCAGCTCACCAATTTCGGCAGGGGACGGCTTGAATGGCTACACCTTC	CASSPISAGDGLNGYTF
TRBV5-1	TRBJ1-1	.	.	TGCGCCAGCAAGGGGGGGGAGGAATCTGAAGCTTTCTTT	CASKGGEESEAFF
TRBV9	TRBJ2-2	once	TRBD1	TGTGCCAGCAGCGTAGAACAGGGGGCGATCGGCGGGGAGCTGTTTTTT	CASSVEQGAIGGELFF
TRBV5-1	TRBJ1-1	.	TRBD1	TGCGCCAGCAGCCCCCAGGACAGGCGAGACACTGAAGCTTTCTTT	CASSPQDRRDTEAFF
TRBV20-1	TRBJ2-7	few	.	TGCAGTGTAAACGAGCAGTACTTC	CSVNEQYF
TRBV7-3	TRBJ2-1	.	TRBD2	TGTGCCAGCAGCTTAAGGGGGGGCTCCTACAATGAGCAGTTCTTC	CASSLRGGSYNEQFF
TRBV6-5	TRBJ1-1	.	.	TGTGCCAGCAGTTACGTTCGCCAGACTCGGCGGGCTTTCTTT	CASSYVRQTRRAFF
TRBV7-9	TRBJ2-2	.	TRBD2	TGTGCCAGCAGCTCCGTATCGGGGGGGGCCGGCACCGGGGAGCTGTTTTTT	CASSSVSGGAGTGELFF
TRBV7-3	TRBJ2-1	.	TRBD2	TGTGCCAGCAGCTCACGGCGGGGGGGAAATGAGCAGTTCTTC	CASSSRRGGNEQFF
TRBV4-3	TRBJ2-5	.	TRBD2	TGCGCCAGCAGCCCTGGACTAGCGCGGGCGAGACACCAAGAGACCCAGTACTTC	CASSPGLARARHQETQYF
TRBV19	TRBJ1-2	.	TRBD1	TGTGCCAGTCAGGCAGGGGGCGACTATGGCTACACCTTC	CASQAGGDYGYTF
TRBV27	TRBJ1-5	.	.	TGTGCCAGCAGTCCACATGGGAGGTTTCATCAGCCCCAGCATTTT	CASSPHGRFHQPQHF
TRBV7-3	TRBJ1-2	.	TRBD1	TGTGCCAGCAGCTCTGGACAGGGGGCGCAAGGCTACACCTTC	CASSSGQGAQGYTF
TRBV6-6	TRBJ1-3	once	.	TGTGCCAGCAGTCAAGGACAGTATGGAAACACCATATATTTT	CASSQGQYGNTIYF
TRBV7-9	TRBJ1-3	.	.	TGTGCCAGCAGCTTAGCGCTGGACAGATCCTCTGGAAACACCATATATTTT	CASSLALDRSSGNTIYF
TRBV27	TRBJ2-1	.	.	TGTGCCAGCTACACCATATCTAATGAGCAGTTCTTC	CASYTISNEQFF
TRBV29-1	TRBJ2-2	.	.	TGCAGCGTTGGATTGCACAGCAGCACCGGGGAGCTGTTTTTT	CSVGLHSSTGELFF
TRBV2	TRBJ2-7	.	.	TGTGCCAGCACATGGCATGCTTACGAGCAGTACTTC	CASTWHAYEQYF
TRBV6-5	TRBJ2-2	.	.	TGTGCCAGCACCGTAGCGGACACGAACACCGGGGAGCTGTTTTTT	CASTVADTNTGELFF
TRBV15	TRBJ2-1	.	.	TGTGCCACCAGCCATTCAATCCGGGACAAGCACAATGAGCAGTTCTTC	CATSHSIRDKHNEQFF
TRBV5-1	TRBJ2-3	few	TRBD2	TGCGCCAGCAGCTTTTCAGCGGGGGGCGGGGATACGCAGTATTTT	CASSFSAGGGDTQYF
TRBV18	TRBJ1-2	.	.	TGTGCCAGCTCACCAGGCCTTTCCTATGGCTACACCTTC	CASSPGLSYGYTF
TRBV9	TRBJ2-2	.	.	TGTGCCAGCAGCGTACGGGGGGCTAACGGGGAGCTGTTTTTT	CASSVRGANGELFF
TRBV11-3	TRBJ1-2	.	.	TGTGCCAGCAGCTCCGGCAGGGACTATGGCTACACCTTC	CASSSGRDYGYTF
TRBV5-1	TRBJ2-7	.	TRBD2	TGCGCCAGCAATCCCGACGGGGGGGCGTACGAGCAGTACTTC	CASNPDGGAYEQYF
TRBV15	TRBJ1-5	.	TRBD1	TGTGCCACCACCGACAGGGGTGATCGAAGCAATCAGCCCCAGCATTTT	CATTDRGDRSNQPQHF
TRBV4-2	TRBJ2-3	.	TRBD2	TGTGCCAGCAGCCAAGACGGCCGGGGGGCAGATACGCAGTATTTT	CASSQDGRGADTQYF
TRBV27	TRBJ1-6	.	.	TGTGCCAGCAGTCCTAGTCCCCATTCACCCCTCCACTTT	CASSPSPHSPLHF
TRBV11-2	TRBJ1-1	.	TRBD1	TGTGCCAGCAGCTTCTCGACAGGGAGGAACACTGAAGCTTTCTTT	CASSFSTGRNTEAFF
TRBV5-1	TRBJ2-5	.	TRBD2	TGCGCCAGCAGCGCGACCACTGGACTAGCGGACCTCCAAGAGACCCAGTACTTC	CASSATTGLADLQETQYF
TRBV2	TRBJ2-3	.	TRBD2	TGTGCCATAGAAAAGGGACTAGCGGGGGGGCAGGCTAGCACAGATACGCAGTATTTT	CAIEKGLAGGQASTDTQYF